What follows are 4 T cell receptor beta chains derived from one specimen sequenced in a study of patients and donors after allogeneic stem cell transplantation. TCRdb reprocessed the RT-PCR reads via MiXCR and lists one record per CDR3 protein. Among 11,000 or so distinct CDR3 sequences listed, approximately 26% were seen once. The sequenced sample consisted of blood, either unsorted or a sorted T cell fraction (not recorded which). The source of these receptors is a human donor who was either an allogeneic HSCT recipient or a stem cell or donor lymphocyte infusion donor (not recorded which). It is not recorded whose cells these are; they may come from a transplant donor.

This clonotype was seen more than once but under ten times. This chain joins TRBV12-3 or TRBV12-4 and TRBJ1-1; 8 bases are shared with TRBD1. The CDR3 has 14 amino acids. The junction had 3 bases not matched to a gene; V was cut back by 5 bases and J by 1 base. In DNA, the CDR3 is TGTGCCAGCAGTCCCACAGGGGGGAACACTGAAGCTTTCTTT. Its translation: CASSPTGGNTEAFF.

This clonotype was picked up one time. The chain carries TRBV6-2 or TRBV6-3 and TRBJ1-1; 9 positions agree with TRBD1. The CDR3 is 18 residues long. With 6 bases clipped from V and 0 bases from J, the junction kept 14 bases outside the gene matches. Germline V lookup: CDR1 MNHEY, CDR2 SVGEGT. The CDR3 bases are TGTGCCAGCAGACCTAACAGGGGGCGCGAATTACTGAACACTGAAGCTTTCTTT. Its protein is CASRPNRGRELLNTEAFF.

By sample share, this clonotype is medium-sized. This CDR3 reads CASSERVVASPLHF. The CDR3 DNA sequence: TGTGCCAGCAGTGAGAGGGTCGTGGCTTCACCCCTCCACTTT. This rearrangement joins TRBV6-1 to TRBJ1-6; D not resolved. V dropped 3 bases and J dropped 9 bases, with 12 bases sitting between them. CDR3 length equals 14 residues. Per germline, CDR1 MNHNS and CDR2 SASEGT.

This clonotype has only a few counts. The chain carries TRBV29-1 and TRBJ2-5; TRBD2 agrees at 8 bases. Looked up from germline, CDR1 is SQVTM and CDR2 is ANQGSEA. Trimming removed 4 bases from V and 5 bases from J; junction bases left unmatched: 6. CDR3 length equals 13 residues. The CDR3: CSVAASGGETQYF. CDR3 DNA: TGCAGCGTTGCCGCCTCGGGAGGGGAGACCCAGTACTTC.